These T cell receptor beta chains were read from a single sample in a study of T cell responses to AZD1222 COVID-19 vaccine. The data were produced by immunoSEQ multiplex PCR, yet TCRdb's version contains in-frame clones alone and is incomplete. The repertoire holds 100,000 to 150,000 clones, over 75% seen once, with more than 9% in the top ten. The source material was peripheral blood, sampled on day 0 of AZD1222 vaccination. These receptors all come from an adult in good health. The CDR3 runs from the conserved cysteine through the conserved F or W. A D gene is named only where the DNA matches it firmly. Some rows mark clone size as missing; the rest say once, few, many or name a class of expanded clone.

clone size	V gene	CDR3 length	D gene	J gene	CDR3 protein	CDR3 DNA
.	TRBV7-9	17	.	TRBJ2-5	CASSLATRGRGQETQYF	TGTGCCAGCAGCTTAGCGACAAGGGGTAGGGGACAAGAGACCCAGTACTTC
.	TRBV3-1/TRBV3-2	14	.	TRBJ2-2	CASSPRWGTGELFF	TGTGCCAGCAGCCCAAGGTGGGGGACCGGGGAGCTGTTTTTT
.	TRBV2	15	TRBD1	TRBJ1-2	CASRPGTGGMGGYTF	TGTGCCAGCAGACCGGGGACAGGGGGTATGGGAGGCTACACCTTC
once	TRBV6-1	13	.	TRBJ2-7	CASSQTRTDEQYF	TGTGCCAGCAGTCAAACCCGGACAGACGAGCAGTACTTC
.	TRBV5-1	15	.	TRBJ2-2	CASSLIQGYTGELFF	TGCGCCAGCAGCTTGATCCAGGGGTATACCGGGGAGCTGTTTTTT
.	TRBV5-4	17	TRBD2	TRBJ2-7	CASSLAGTSGGIYEQYF	TGTGCCAGCAGCTTGGCCGGGACTAGCGGCGGAATCTACGAGCAGTACTTC
.	TRBV3-1/TRBV3-2	14	.	TRBJ1-6	CASSLRGGNSPLHF	TGTGCCAGCAGCCTGAGGGGGGGAAATTCACCCCTCCACTTT
.	TRBV7-3	15	TRBD1	TRBJ1-1	CASSSLGQGYTEAFF	TGTGCCAGCAGCTCCTTAGGACAGGGCTACACTGAAGCTTTCTTT
.	TRBV27	12	.	TRBJ1-5	CASSRTDQPQHF	TGTGCCAGCAGTCGCACTGATCAGCCCCAGCATTTT
few	TRBV5-4	12	.	TRBJ2-7	CASSLASYEQYF	TGTGCCAGCAGTCTCGCTAGCTACGAGCAGTACTTC
.	TRBV12-5	16	TRBD2	TRBJ2-1	CASGLVVGTSSNEQFF	TGTGCTAGTGGTTTGGTAGTCGGGACTAGCTCCAATGAGCAGTTCTTC
.	TRBV5-4	14	.	TRBJ2-7	CASSLEGSSYEQYF	TGTGCCAGCAGCTTGGAGGGGTCCTCCTACGAGCAGTACTTC
.	TRBV11-3	13	.	TRBJ2-7	CASSFGGTYEQYF	TGTGCCAGCAGCTTCGGAGGGACCTACGAGCAGTACTTC
.	TRBV5-1	13	.	TRBJ2-6	CATKGSGANVLTF	TGCGCCACTAAGGGGTCTGGGGCCAACGTCCTGACTTTC
.	TRBV30	15	.	TRBJ1-2	CAWSGTVSVLYGYTF	TGTGCCTGGAGTGGGACGGTATCCGTCCTCTATGGCTACACCTTC
.	TRBV5-1	14	TRBD1	TRBJ1-6	CASSSGTGHSPLHF	TGCGCCAGCAGCTCCGGGACAGGGCATTCACCCCTCCACTTT
.	TRBV6-5	14	.	TRBJ2-7	CASSYTGAPYEQYF	TGTGCCAGCAGTTACACGGGGGCCCCCTACGAGCAGTACTTC
.	TRBV7-8	14	.	TRBJ1-1	CASSLSELNTEAFF	TGTGCCAGCAGCTTATCAGAATTGAACACTGAAGCTTTCTTT
.	TRBV27	15	.	TRBJ1-6	CASKREIGYNSPLHF	TGTGCCAGCAAGCGGGAGATCGGCTATAATTCACCCCTCCACTTT
few	TRBV19	14	.	TRBJ2-2	CASGYRVVSGELFF	TGTGCCAGTGGATACAGGGTCGTATCCGGGGAGCTGTTTTTT
.	TRBV18	15	TRBD1	TRBJ1-1	CASSPLTGRGTEAFF	TGTGCCAGCTCACCGTTGACAGGGAGGGGTACTGAAGCTTTCTTT
.	TRBV27	17	.	TRBJ2-2	CASSRTLLGGVTGELFF	TGTGCCAGCAGTCGGACCCTCCTGGGGGGCGTCACCGGGGAGCTGTTTTTT
.	TRBV7-2	14	.	TRBJ1-2	CASSLGGGTYGYTF	TGTGCCAGCAGCCTAGGGGGGGGGACCTATGGCTACACCTTC
.	TRBV6-2/TRBV6-3	12	.	TRBJ1-1	CASSYSRTEAFF	TGTGCCAGCAGTTACTCGAGGACAGAAGCTTTCTTT
.	TRBV4-1	15	TRBD1	TRBJ2-7	CASSQAQGSMYEQYF	TGCGCCAGCAGCCAAGCACAGGGGTCTATGTACGAGCAGTACTTC
.	TRBV4-2	14	TRBD2	TRBJ2-7	CASSPGTSGDEQYF	TGTGCCAGCAGCCCCGGGACTAGCGGGGACGAGCAGTACTTC
.	TRBV4-1	13	.	TRBJ1-1	CASSQTVNTEAFF	TGCGCCAGCAGCCAAACAGTTAACACTGAAGCTTTCTTT
.	TRBV4-3	17	.	TRBJ2-2	CASSQVPDITNTGELFF	TGCGCCAGCAGCCAAGTTCCGGACATTACGAACACCGGGGAGCTGTTTTTT
.	TRBV4-1	15	TRBD1	TRBJ1-2	CASSPRTGGGYGYTF	TGCGCCAGCAGCCCTAGGACAGGGGGTGGGTATGGCTACACCTTC
.	TRBV7-2	15	.	TRBJ2-7	CASSHARSAMGEQYF	TGTGCCAGCAGCCACGCTCGGTCAGCTATGGGGGAGCAGTACTTC
.	TRBV21-1	14	.	TRBJ1-1	CASTWTEHRTEAFF	TGTGCCAGCACCTGGACAGAACATCGGACTGAAGCTTTCTTT
.	TRBV9	13	.	TRBJ1-4	CASSVGTKEKLFF	TGTGCCAGCAGCGTAGGGACGAAAGAAAAACTGTTTTTT